A selection of T cell receptor beta chains follows, all from one sample in a study of blood T cell repertoires in COVID-19. Here immunoSEQ multiplex PCR was the method, and the copy in TCRdb shows in-frame clones only, minus some. This table has some 230,000 clones, approximately 83% appearing once. Sequenced input: PBMCs or T cells enriched from blood (not recorded which). The receptors shown here come from a woman aged 40 to 49 with acute COVID-19. CDR3s include the opening cysteine and the closing phenylalanine or tryptophan. The D gene is left open where the match is weak. Size tells how often a clone was seen (once, few, many) or the class of an expanded clone, and some rows leave it out.

>.|TRBJ2-2|TRBV4-2|.
TGTGCCAGCAGCCAGTCGCAGGGGGGACCCGGGGAGCTGTTTTTT
CASSQSQGGPGELFF
>.|TRBJ2-1|TRBV4-2|TRBD2
TGTGCCAGCAGCCAAGACCCCCTGGGACTAGCGGGGTACAATGAGCAGTTCTTC
CASSQDPLGLAGYNEQFF
>.|TRBJ1-6|TRBV28|.
TGTGCCAGCCGGGGGTACCGCTCCTATAATTCACCCCTCCACTTT
CASRGYRSYNSPLHF
>.|TRBJ2-3|TRBV13|TRBD2
TGTGCCAGCAGCTTATTCGGACTAGCGGAGAGCACAGATACGCAGTATTTT
CASSLFGLAESTDTQYF
>.|TRBJ2-7|TRBV5-4|TRBD2
TGTGCCAGCAGCTTTGGTTTTGCGGGGGGAAGCTACGAGCAGTACTTC
CASSFGFAGGSYEQYF
>.|TRBJ1-2|TRBV5-3|.
TGTGCCAGAAGCGGCGGGACCCTTAACTATGGCTACACCTTC
CARSGGTLNYGYTF
>.|TRBJ2-1|TRBV18|TRBD1
TGTGCCAGTACCGGACAGGGGTCCTACAATGAGCAGTTCTTC
CASTGQGSYNEQFF
>.|TRBJ2-7|TRBV23-1|.
TGCGCCAGCAGTCGCGACAGGTTTACAACCGCCTACGAGCAGTACTTC
CASSRDRFTTAYEQYF
>.|TRBJ2-7|TRBV7-2|.
TGTGCCAGCAGCTTAGAGCCCGGGTTCTACGAGCAGTACTTC
CASSLEPGFYEQYF
>.|TRBJ2-3|TRBV27|TRBD1
TGTGCCAGCAGTACGTTCCGGGACAGTAGCACAGATACGCAGTATTTT
CASSTFRDSSTDTQYF
>.|TRBJ2-1|TRBV24-1|TRBD1
TGTGCCACCAGTGACGCTACCGGGACAGGGGTCGATGAGCAGTTCTTC
CATSDATGTGVDEQFF
>.|TRBJ2-2|TRBV6-6|.
TGTGCCAGCAGTTACTCTGGGCAGGGAGGCGGGGAGCTGTTTTTT
CASSYSGQGGGELFF
>.|TRBJ2-1|TRBV24-1|TRBD2
TGTGCCACCAGTGATCAGAGGACTAGCGGGAGGGATGAGCAGTTCTTC
CATSDQRTSGRDEQFF
>.|TRBJ2-1|TRBV3-1/TRBV3-2|TRBD2
TGTGCCAGCAGCCTCCGGCGGGAGAACTATGAGCAGTTCTTC
CASSLRRENYEQFF
>.|TRBJ1-5|TRBV4-2|.
TGTGCCAGCAGCCAAGACTCGCAGGTCGATCAGCCCCAGCATTTT
CASSQDSQVDQPQHF
>.|TRBJ1-5|TRBV19|.
TGTGCCAGTAGTATAGCCAGGAATAGCAATCAGCCCCAGCATTTT
CASSIARNSNQPQHF
>.|TRBJ1-4|TRBV3-1/TRBV3-2|.
TGTGCCAGCAGCCAATTCGGCAGGCCTGCAACTAATGAAAAACTGTTTTTT
CASSQFGRPATNEKLFF
>.|TRBJ2-3|TRBV9|TRBD1
TGTGCCAGCAGTAGGACAGGGGGTGGAGATACGCAGTATTTT
CASSRTGGGDTQYF
>.|TRBJ1-3|TRBV7-6|.
TGTGCCAGCAGCGATCCCCGAGAGGACTCTGGAAACACCATATATTTT
CASSDPREDSGNTIYF
>.|TRBJ1-1|TRBV28|.
TGTGCCAGCAGTATAGCACCTTTGAACACTGAAGCTTTCTTT
CASSIAPLNTEAFF
>few|TRBJ1-5|TRBV7-8|.
TGTGCCAGCAGCTTAGAATGGCAGAATTATCAGCCCCAGCATTTT
CASSLEWQNYQPQHF
>.|TRBJ1-5|TRBV30|.
TGTGCCTGGAGTGTAGCAGCGAATCAGCCCCAGCATTTT
CAWSVAANQPQHF
>.|TRBJ1-4|TRBV7-9|.
TGTGCCAGCAGACTCACAGATCAGGATGAAAAACTGTTTTTT
CASRLTDQDEKLFF
>few|TRBJ1-6|TRBV6-1|.
TGTGCCAGCAGTGAAGGCCGGAGCTCCTATAATTCACCCCTCCACTTT
CASSEGRSSYNSPLHF
>.|TRBJ1-1|TRBV10-2|.
TGCGCCAGCAGTGAGTCCAGGGGTCGTACTGAAGCTTTCTTT
CASSESRGRTEAFF
>.|TRBJ1-5|TRBV9|.
TGTGCCAGCAGCGCGACAGGACAGAATCAGCCCCAGCATTTT
CASSATGQNQPQHF
>.|TRBJ2-2|TRBV20-1|TRBD2
TGCAGTGCTAGTTTCAGCGGGAGGGCCCCCGGGGAGCTGTTTTTT
CSASFSGRAPGELFF
>.|TRBJ2-7|TRBV19|.
TGTGCCAGTAGTATGTTCCACACCGCCTACGAGCAGTACTTC
CASSMFHTAYEQYF
>.|TRBJ2-6|TRBV28|.
TGTGCCAGCAGTTCCCATAGCGTCCGCTCTGGGGCCAACGTCCTGACTTTC
CASSSHSVRSGANVLTF
>.|TRBJ1-5|TRBV5-1|.
TGCGCCAGCAGCTTAGGGACAATCAATCAGCCCCAGCATTTT
CASSLGTINQPQHF
>.|TRBJ2-2|TRBV19|TRBD2
TGTGCCAGTGGACTAGCGGGAGTTCACGGGGAGCTGTTTTTT
CASGLAGVHGELFF
>.|TRBJ2-3|TRBV19|.
TGTGCCAGTAGTATAGGACAAGTCGTTACAGATACGCAGTATTTT
CASSIGQVVTDTQYF
>.|TRBJ1-1|TRBV27|TRBD1
TGTGCCAGCAGGGACAGGGGCCCAGCTTTCTTT
CASRDRGPAFF
>.|TRBJ1-6|TRBV27|TRBD1
TGTGCCAGCAGTTTATCGACAGGGGTTGATTCACCCCTCCACTTT
CASSLSTGVDSPLHF
>few|TRBJ1-1|TRBV5-1|.
TGCGCCAGCAGCTTGAAACATCTGAACACTGAAGCTTTCTTT
CASSLKHLNTEAFF
>.|TRBJ1-4|TRBV5-5|.
TGTGCCAGCAGCTTGCTTCCTAGTAATGAAAAACTGTTTTTT
CASSLLPSNEKLFF